The present entry profiles one T cell receptor beta chain with its context. The antigen this receptor binds is unknown. This record belongs to a study of monozygotic twins with inflammatory bowel disease (dated 2019 in TCRdb). With respect to the entire study: A total of about 28 monozygotic twin pairs were included in the full study, comprising nine German pairs (four IBD-concordant, five IBD-discordant) and 19 IBD-discordant Danish pairs. Disease-associated traits were sought mainly through comparisons between IBD patients and their genetically identical healthy co-twins within discordant pairs. Each individual had, on average, about 151 000 unique TCRalpha sequences and 181 000 unique TCRbeta sequences available for analysis.

Preparation of the library involved 5' RACE. For each TCR library, roughly 3,600 ng of total RNA was used. cDNA was synthesized with SMARTScribe reverse transcriptase in eight separate reactions per sample. Unique molecular identifiers containing a 6-nucleotide sample barcode were introduced through template switching during cDNA synthesis. Two nested PCRs of roughly 15 and 9 cycles amplified the TCRalpha and TCRbeta cDNA, and bead purification followed each PCR. Before amplification, the cDNA was both treated with uracil DNA-glycosylase and purified with the QIAquick PCR purification kit. The second PCR added Illumina TruSeq-compatible adapters along with sample-specific barcodes. Library quality and concentration were assessed using TapeStation and Qubit, and about 4.7 ng of each library was pooled. Sequencing of the pooled libraries was done on an Illumina HiSeq2500 single-index Rapid Run using custom sequencing primers and 2 x 100 bp reads. From the authors' description of their analysis: MiGEC version 1.2.6 was used for UMI-based consensus assembly, which corrected PCR and sequencing errors. V(D)J alignment, clonotype assembly and CDR3 extraction were performed with MiXCR version 2.1.1. To normalise gene usage, clonotype sharing and MAIT/NKT TCR abundance, the analysis used the top 1000, 10 000 and 20 000 clonotypes per sample. After downsampling to 27 000 UMIs, diversity was calculated as the inverse Simpson index using the vegan R package. Paired Mann-Whitney U tests on discordant twin pairs were used, with Benjamini-Hochberg multiple-testing correction. TCRdb reprocessed the raw reads; every CDR3 protein sequence is a single record, and DNA is not supplied. The V and J calls here are based on TCRdb, not the publication. The table of this sample itemizes about 380,000 distinct CDR3 sequences. The ten biggest clones cover about 2.5% of the sample.

Here is what the overall study found, with its caveats: Compared with healthy twins, IBD patients shared fewer clonotypes with other individuals, and the difference was most pronounced in patients with signs of disease activity. Because patients received different immunosuppressive treatments, the repertoires may have picked up extra background noise and variability between individuals. Different T cell subtypes could not be distinguished in the analysis. The results gave no support for a single strong signal or clonotype linked to IBD. IBD patients had lower TCRbeta repertoire diversity, measured by the inverse Simpson index, than their healthy co-twins. Repertoire similarity did not differ between concordant and discordant twins, which could be due to limited statistical power.

From each donor, an approximately 2.5 ml peripheral blood sample was drawn into PAXgene tubes and stored at -80 degrees C. Total RNA was isolated from whole blood with the PAXgene blood miRNA kit on an automated QIAcube, without T cell sorting. Peripheral blood from monozygotic twin pairs, either concordant or discordant for inflammatory bowel disease, underwent deep TCRalpha and TCRbeta repertoire profiling that used unique molecular barcoding. Smoking habits were recorded for all twin pairs, with individuals classified as current, former or never smokers. The CDR3 spans 17 residues, from the cysteine through the phenylalanine. There is no recorded DNA. The germline V gene provides CDR1 MNHEY and CDR2 SVGEGT.

The sample taken for sequencing was blood. The sequence joins TRBV6-2 or TRBV6-3 to TRBJ2-1; the TCRdb call, TRBD2, lacks DNA for checking. The source is a human donor with ulcerative colitis or Crohn's disease, or a healthy co-twin of an affected twin (not recorded which). The CDR3 here reads CASSYSRLAGDGGEQFF.